This is a list of T cell receptor beta chains from one sample in a study of cytomegalovirus exposure and HLA in healthy donors. TCRdb's copy holds only in-frame clones and misses some; the assay was immunoSEQ multiplex PCR. This repertoire shows about 150,000 clones, over 75% found once; its top ten account for 1.3%. The source material was PBMCs. Receptor source: a man in his fifties in good health and CMV-seropositive. Both conserved end residues are part of each CDR3. The D gene is left open where the match is weak. The size entry is marked missing in some rows and otherwise reads once, few, many or a size class.

V	length	size	D	J	CDR3	DNA
TRBV2	15	NA	NA	TRBJ2-7	CASSERKRSSYEQYF	TGTGCCAGCAGTGAAAGGAAGCGGAGCTCCTACGAGCAGTACTTC
TRBV2	15	NA	TRBD1	TRBJ2-3	CASSEDRVRSDTQYF	TGTGCCAGCAGTGAGGACAGGGTTAGGTCAGATACGCAGTATTTT
TRBV4-2	23	NA	TRBD2	TRBJ2-1	CASSQEIGYGLAGEGWGYNEQFF	TGTGCCAGCAGCCAAGAAATAGGGTACGGACTAGCGGGAGAGGGGTGGGGCTACAATGAGCAGTTCTTC
TRBV28	13	NA	NA	TRBJ1-2	CASSFPTHYGYTF	TGTGCCAGCAGTTTTCCAACACATTATGGCTACACCTTC
TRBV7-3	18	NA	TRBD2	TRBJ2-7	CASIPGTSGGQSSYEQYF	TGTGCCAGCATCCCCGGGACTAGCGGGGGCCAAAGCTCCTACGAGCAGTACTTC
TRBV6-1	15	NA	TRBD2	TRBJ2-5	CASGGILAGEKTQYF	TGTGCCAGCGGGGGGATCCTAGCGGGAGAAAAGACCCAGTACTTC
TRBV5-6	15	NA	TRBD2	TRBJ2-7	CASSPALAGGLEQYF	TGTGCCAGCAGCCCCGCTTTAGCGGGGGGGCTTGAGCAGTACTTC
TRBV7-8	15	NA	TRBD2	TRBJ2-3	CASSPGTSGSLSQYF	TGTGCCAGCAGCCCGGGGACTAGCGGGTCTTTGTCGCAGTATTTT
TRBV9	14	NA	NA	TRBJ1-1	CASSVGRGNTEAFF	TGTGCCAGCAGCGTAGGCCGGGGGAACACTGAAGCTTTCTTT
TRBV27	14	NA	NA	TRBJ1-5	CASSLSWARQPQHF	TGTGCCAGCAGTTTATCGTGGGCCAGACAACCCCAGCATTTT
TRBV6-6	14	once	NA	TRBJ1-1	CASSYRHQNTEAFF	TGTGCCAGCAGTTACCGACACCAGAACACTGAAGCTTTCTTT
TRBV10-3	18	NA	TRBD2	TRBJ2-5	CAISESLGLGVDPETQYF	TGTGCCATCAGTGAGTCCCTTGGACTAGGCGTGGATCCAGAGACCCAGTACTTC
TRBV30	13	NA	NA	TRBJ2-1	CAWSETVYNEQFF	TGTGCCTGGAGTGAGACAGTCTACAATGAGCAGTTCTTC
TRBV18	14	once	NA	TRBJ2-7	CASSPGTQSYEQYF	TGTGCCAGCTCACCCGGGACACAGTCCTACGAGCAGTACTTC
TRBV30	16	NA	TRBD2	TRBJ2-7	CAWGGTSGRSSYEQYF	TGTGCCTGGGGGGGGACTAGCGGGAGGTCCTCCTACGAGCAGTACTTC
TRBV5-1	14	NA	TRBD2	TRBJ2-1	CASKSSGTYNEQFF	TGCGCCAGCAAGTCCAGCGGGACCTACAATGAGCAGTTCTTC
TRBV16	12	NA	NA	TRBJ2-7	CASSQSGYEQYF	TGTGCCAGCAGCCAGAGTGGTTACGAGCAGTACTTC
TRBV9	17	NA	TRBD1	TRBJ1-3	CASSPRTGVYSGNTIYF	TGTGCCAGCAGCCCACGGACAGGGGTCTACTCTGGAAACACCATATATTTT
TRBV19	15	once	TRBD1	TRBJ2-5	CASSISRTGRETQYF	TGTGCCAGTAGTATCTCTCGGACAGGGAGAGAGACCCAGTACTTC
TRBV6-1	13	NA	TRBD1	TRBJ2-7	CASRDRQTYEQYF	TGTGCCAGCCGGGACAGGCAAACCTACGAGCAGTACTTC
TRBV5-3	21	NA	TRBD2	TRBJ2-1	CARSLTNRGGNRLAIYNEQFF	TGTGCCAGAAGCTTGACCAATCGGGGTGGAAATAGACTAGCGATTTACAATGAGCAGTTCTTC
TRBV5-4	15	NA	TRBD1	TRBJ2-2	CASRNAQGAHGELFF	TGTGCCAGCAGGAATGCCCAGGGGGCCCACGGGGAGCTGTTTTTT
TRBV6-5	15	NA	TRBD2	TRBJ2-3	CASRWGLQSTDTQYF	TGTGCCAGCCGTTGGGGACTACAGAGCACAGATACGCAGTATTTT
TRBV5-1	19	NA	TRBD2	TRBJ2-1	CASSLGVAGGSSSYNEQFF	TGCGCCAGCAGCTTGGGGGTAGCGGGGGGATCGAGCTCCTACAATGAGCAGTTCTTC
TRBV7-8	15	NA	TRBD1	TRBJ2-7	CASSFGQGRAYEQYF	TGTGCCAGCAGCTTCGGACAGGGAAGAGCCTACGAGCAGTACTTC
TRBV2	17	NA	TRBD1	TRBJ1-5	CASRVTGGLYSNQPQHF	TGTGCCAGCCGCGTCACAGGGGGCCTATATAGCAATCAGCCCCAGCATTTT
TRBV18	14	NA	NA	TRBJ2-7	CASSPGSGSYEQYF	TGTGCCAGCTCACCAGGCAGCGGCTCCTACGAGCAGTACTTC
TRBV4-1	16	NA	TRBD1	TRBJ1-1	CASSQATGQRNTEAFF	TGCGCCAGCAGCCAAGCTACGGGACAGAGGAACACTGAAGCTTTCTTT
TRBV19	15	NA	TRBD1	TRBJ1-1	CASTDRDRGVTEAFF	TGTGCCAGTACCGACCGGGACAGGGGAGTTACTGAAGCTTTCTTT
TRBV2	12	NA	NA	TRBJ2-7	CASSEGYYEQYF	TGTGCCAGCAGTGAAGGCTACTACGAGCAGTACTTC
TRBV6-5	14	NA	NA	TRBJ1-5	CASSYSRGDQPQHF	TGTGCCAGCAGTTACTCGAGAGGAGATCAGCCCCAGCATTTT
TRBV7-6	13	NA	NA	TRBJ2-3	CASSSGEADTQYF	TGTGCCAGCAGCTCGGGAGAGGCAGATACGCAGTATTTT
TRBV4-1	16	NA	TRBD2	TRBJ2-7	CASSQETRLAGSEQYF	TGCGCCAGCAGCCAAGAGACCCGGCTAGCGGGAAGCGAGCAGTACTTC
TRBV7-2	15	NA	NA	TRBJ2-1	CASSLSRGSYNEQFF	TGTGCCAGCAGCTTAAGTCGGGGGTCCTACAATGAGCAGTTCTTC
TRBV6-1	12	NA	TRBD1	TRBJ2-3	CASRTAQGPQYF	TGTGCCAGCAGAACGGCACAGGGGCCCCAGTATTTT
TRBV30	12	once	NA	TRBJ1-4	CAWSPPGEKLFF	TGTGCCTGGAGTCCCCCGGGTGAAAAACTGTTTTTT
TRBV11-3	13	NA	NA	TRBJ2-1	CASSLDSVNEQFF	TGTGCCAGCAGCTTAGATTCGGTAAATGAGCAGTTCTTC
TRBV2	13	NA	NA	TRBJ1-2	CASSLQDLGGYTF	TGTGCCAGCAGCTTACAGGACCTGGGTGGCTACACCTTC
TRBV5-1	14	NA	NA	TRBJ2-1	CASSLVGYSGEQFF	TGCGCCAGCAGCTTGGTGGGTTACTCGGGTGAGCAGTTCTTC
TRBV4-1	17	once	TRBD1	TRBJ2-2	CASSPYGGQGVTGELFF	TGCGCCAGCAGCCCCTATGGGGGACAGGGGGTTACCGGGGAGCTGTTTTTT
TRBV19	14	NA	TRBD1	TRBJ1-5	CASSFPGQVNPQHF	TGTGCCAGTAGTTTCCCGGGACAGGTCAACCCCCAGCATTTT
TRBV4-1	15	NA	NA	TRBJ1-1	CASSQAQDRNTEAFF	TGCGCCAGCAGCCAAGCGCAGGACAGGAACACTGAAGCTTTCTTT
TRBV11-2	14	once	NA	TRBJ1-3	CASRRLSSGNTIYF	TGTGCCAGCAGGCGGCTAAGCTCTGGAAACACCATATATTTT
TRBV5-1	15	NA	TRBD2	TRBJ2-1	CASSTGLAGYYEQFF	TGCGCCAGCAGCACCGGACTAGCGGGGTACTATGAGCAGTTCTTC
TRBV19	15	few	NA	TRBJ1-1	CASTGWWASNTEAFF	TGTGCCAGTACGGGGTGGTGGGCTAGTAACACTGAAGCTTTCTTT
TRBV28	16	once	NA	TRBJ1-2	CASSPTPGRANYGYTF	TGTGCCAGCAGCCCGACCCCAGGGAGGGCTAACTATGGCTACACCTTC
TRBV2	15	NA	TRBD1	TRBJ1-5	CAGSEFGPGGQPQHF	TGTGCCGGCAGTGAATTTGGCCCAGGGGGTCAGCCCCAGCATTTT
TRBV7-3	15	once	TRBD1	TRBJ1-1	CASSLTGQGGTEAFF	TGTGCCAGCAGCTTAACGGGACAGGGGGGGACTGAAGCTTTCTTT
TRBV7-9	12	NA	NA	TRBJ1-1	CASSWEGAEAFF	TGTGCCAGCAGCTGGGAGGGCGCTGAAGCTTTCTTT
TRBV5-6	13	NA	NA	TRBJ2-7	CASSSVPAYEQYF	TGTGCCAGCAGCTCCGTTCCTGCCTACGAGCAGTACTTC
TRBV6-1	14	NA	NA	TRBJ2-5	CASSDEVGVQTQYF	TGTGCCAGCAGTGATGAGGTTGGCGTCCAGACCCAGTACTTC
TRBV5-1	17	once	TRBD2	TRBJ2-2	CASSLGASGDPTGELFF	TGCGCCAGCAGCTTGGGGGCTAGCGGGGACCCCACCGGGGAGCTGTTTTTT
TRBV27	15	few	NA	TRBJ1-1	CASSLWAEPSTEAFF	TGTGCCAGCAGTTTATGGGCTGAGCCCAGCACTGAAGCTTTCTTT
TRBV18	13	NA	NA	TRBJ2-1	CASSPGTYNEQFF	TGTGCCAGCTCACCAGGCACGTACAATGAGCAGTTCTTC
TRBV11-3	15	NA	NA	TRBJ2-2	CASSLEAPNTGELFF	TGTGCCAGCAGCTTAGAAGCCCCGAACACCGGGGAGCTGTTTTTT
TRBV1	15	NA	NA	TRBJ2-3	CTSSHSGRGVDTQYF	TGCACCAGCAGCCATAGCGGGAGAGGAGTGGATACGCAGTATTTT
TRBV21-1	20	NA	NA	TRBJ1-3	CASSNIHFGDRVLSGNTIYF	TGTGCCAGCAGCAACATCCATTTCGGGGACAGGGTTCTCTCTGGAAACACCATATATTTT
TRBV28	15	NA	NA	TRBJ2-3	CASSLSGPPTDTQYF	TGTGCCAGCAGTTTAAGCGGGCCGCCTACAGATACGCAGTATTTT
TRBV5-1	16	NA	TRBD2	TRBJ2-2	CASSSLREGNTGELFF	TGCGCCAGCAGCTCGCTCCGGGAGGGGAACACCGGGGAGCTGTTTTTT
TRBV7-7	13	NA	NA	TRBJ1-1	CASSLRGGSEAFF	TGTGCTAGCAGCTTAAGAGGGGGATCTGAAGCTTTCTTT